The 14 T cell receptor beta chains listed next were all sequenced from one sample in a study of monozygotic twins with inflammatory bowel disease. Using the 5' RACE reads, TCRdb records one entry per CDR3 protein without DNA. This sample's table has approximately 390,000 distinct CDR3 sequences. Sequenced: blood. These receptors all come from a human donor with ulcerative colitis or Crohn's disease, or a healthy co-twin of an affected twin (not recorded which).

This chain links TRBV19 with TRBJ1-2; TCRdb proposes TRBD1, but this gene call is untestable without DNA. The germline V gene has CDR1 LNHDA and CDR2 SQIVND (reference sequence). This CDR3 spans 12 amino acids. Here the CDR3 reads CASKGQNYGYTF.

The rearrangement uses TRBV5-1 and TRBJ2-2; TCRdb proposes TRBD2, but this gene call is untestable without DNA. CDR3 length: 15 residues. Per germline, CDR1 SGHRS and CDR2 YFSETQ. CDR3: CASSLQAGGTGELFF.

The V and J genes are TRBV5-1 and TRBJ2-5; TCRdb names TRBD2, which stays unverified in the absence of DNA. CDR1 SGHRS and CDR2 YFSETQ come from the germline V gene. The CDR3 runs 16 residues. CDR3 in amino acids: CASSLDQGGGQETQYF.

The chain uses TRBV2 and TRBJ2-7; TCRdb outputs TRBD1, but without DNA this stays unchecked. This CDR3 contains 15 residues. Germline values: CDR1 SNHLY, CDR2 FYNNEI. The CDR3 protein is CASSGLGEQIYEQYF.

V is TRBV20-1 and J is TRBJ2-5; without DNA, the TCRdb call of TRBD1 cannot be checked. The V gene's germline CDR1 is DFQATT and CDR2 SNEGSKA (reference sequence). This CDR3 is 13 amino acids long. CDR3 in amino acids: CSARSLIAETQYF.

This chain uses TRBV28 with TRBJ2-7; the TCRdb D gene call, TRBD1, has no DNA to confirm it. This CDR3 has 16 amino acids. Germline V gene lookup returns CDR1 MDHEN and CDR2 SYDVKM. The CDR3 spells CASRPIGTGSSYEQYF.

J is TRBJ2-5 and V is TRBV6-6. The CDR3 sequence is 14 residues long. Germline CDR1 and CDR2: MNHNY and SVGAGI (reference sequence). This chain's CDR3 is CASRDGPRVETQYF.

The chain employs TRBV20-1 and TRBJ2-1; TCRdb reports TRBD1, a call that lacks DNA to check it against. The CDR3 covers 14 residues. The germline V gene has CDR1 DFQATT and CDR2 SNEGSKA (reference sequence). Here the CDR3 reads CSAPLEGSLGEQFF.

The chain couples TRBV30 to TRBJ1-4. Germline CDR1 GTSNPN, CDR2 SVGIG (reference sequence). The CDR3 extends over 15 amino acids. The CDR3: CAWSGPIAAGEKLFF.

CDR3 residues: CASSDSSKQYF. The chain couples TRBV5-6 to TRBJ2-7; TCRdb picks TRBD1, but there is no DNA to check that call. Germline CDR1 is SGHDT and CDR2 is YYEEEE. The CDR3 has 11 amino acids.

The V call is TRBV7-8, the J call TRBJ2-7. Per germline, CDR1 SGHVS and CDR2 FQNEAQ. The CDR3 runs to 14 residues. CDR3 in amino acids: CASSLRGSNYEQYF.

This chain connects TRBV5-1 to TRBJ2-2; checking the TCRdb D call of TRBD2 is not possible without DNA. This CDR3 region has 15 residues. Germline CDR1 SGHRS, CDR2 YFSETQ. The CDR3 spells CASSFPGLATGELFF.

The V gene is TRBV5-1, the J gene TRBJ1-1. The length of the CDR3 is 13 residues. Germline values: CDR1 SGHRS, CDR2 YFSETQ. CDR3 sequence reads: CASAREAGTEAFF.

This rearrangement joins TRBV12-3 or TRBV12-4 to TRBJ2-1; the TCRdb D gene call, TRBD2, has no DNA to confirm it. This CDR3 is 15 amino acids long. The CDR3 sequence: CASRGLVGGGDEQFF.